Given below is one T cell receptor (beta chain) in context. Its antigen has not been determined. The record has no base qualities; no much larger clone is one base away. Based on the germline V gene (reference sequence), the CDR1 and CDR2 sequences are LNHDA and SQIVND. V trim: 4 bases; J trim: 7 bases; unmatched bases: 8. The cysteine opens and the phenylalanine closes a CDR3 of 15 amino acids. Solely the CDR3 DNA is kept, with 45 bases framed from the first base. The data belong to a study of T cell changes during pregnancy in multiple sclerosis (dated by TCRdb to between 2018 and 2021). With regard to the full study: The study looked at changes in the T cell repertoire across pregnancy in women with multiple sclerosis.

The protocol used for the library was the immunoSEQ multiplex PCR assay. Imported from immuneACCESS, the table was reduced by TCRdb to in-frame sequences with V and J called. These copies leave out some clones; in studies compared against another copy, an unresolved V gene accounts for under half, and the cause of the remainder is not known. The sample table holds about 83,000 clones, of which roughly nine tenths were seen once. About 3.8% of the sample goes to the ten largest clones. This chain joins TRBV19 to TRBJ2-2, and TRBD1 matches 8 of the central bases. This receptor was taken from a female donor in good health, serving as a control in a pregnancy study. Some clones in this sample may be carry-over from other donors' samples. Sequencing was performed on PBMCs, taken in the first trimester of pregnancy. CDR3 reads: CASSTRQGIVGELFF. The DNA is TGTGCCAGTAGTACCCGACAGGGGATAGTCGGGGAGCTGTTTTTT.